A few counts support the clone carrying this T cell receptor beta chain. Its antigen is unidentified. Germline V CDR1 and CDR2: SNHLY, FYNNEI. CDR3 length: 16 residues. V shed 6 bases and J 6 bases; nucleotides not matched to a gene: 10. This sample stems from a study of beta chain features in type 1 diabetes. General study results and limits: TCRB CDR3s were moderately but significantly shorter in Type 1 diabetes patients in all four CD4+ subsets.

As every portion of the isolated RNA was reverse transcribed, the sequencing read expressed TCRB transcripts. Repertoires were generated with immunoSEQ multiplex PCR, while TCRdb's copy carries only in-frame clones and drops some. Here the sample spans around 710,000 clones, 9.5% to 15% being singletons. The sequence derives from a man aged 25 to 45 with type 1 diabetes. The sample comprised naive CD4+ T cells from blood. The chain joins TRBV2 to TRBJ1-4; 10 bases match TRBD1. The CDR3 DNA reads TGTGCCAGCAGCCCGGGACAGGGGCGCGGAGATGAAAAACTGTTTTTT. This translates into CASSPGQGRGDEKLFF.